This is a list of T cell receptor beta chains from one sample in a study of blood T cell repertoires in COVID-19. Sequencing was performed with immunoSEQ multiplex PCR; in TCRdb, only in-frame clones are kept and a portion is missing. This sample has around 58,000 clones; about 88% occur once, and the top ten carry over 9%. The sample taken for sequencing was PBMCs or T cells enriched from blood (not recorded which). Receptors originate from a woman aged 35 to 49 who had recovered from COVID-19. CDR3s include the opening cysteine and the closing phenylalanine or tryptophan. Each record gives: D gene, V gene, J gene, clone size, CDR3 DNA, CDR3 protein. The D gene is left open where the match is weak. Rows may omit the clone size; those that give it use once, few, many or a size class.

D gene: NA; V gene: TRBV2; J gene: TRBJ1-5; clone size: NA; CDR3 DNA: TGTGCCAGCAGTGACAGGATACGGGATCCTAATCAGCCCCAGCATTTT; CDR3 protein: CASSDRIRDPNQPQHF
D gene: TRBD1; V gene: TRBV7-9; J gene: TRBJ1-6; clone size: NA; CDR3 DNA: TGTGCCAGCAGCCCCGGGACAGGGGACAATTCACCCCTCCACTTT; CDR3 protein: CASSPGTGDNSPLHF
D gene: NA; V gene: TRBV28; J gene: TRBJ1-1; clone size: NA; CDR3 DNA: TGTGCCAGCAGTCGGAAGAGAGGACAGCTTCATATGAACACTGAAGCTTTCTTT; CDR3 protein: CASSRKRGQLHMNTEAFF
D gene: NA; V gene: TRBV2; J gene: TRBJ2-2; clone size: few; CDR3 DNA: TGTGCCAGCAGTGTTGGCATCCGTGGGGCCCGGCTTGGCGGGGAGCTGTTTTTT; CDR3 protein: CASSVGIRGARLGGELFF
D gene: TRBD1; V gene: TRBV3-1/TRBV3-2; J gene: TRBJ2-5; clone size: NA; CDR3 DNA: TGTGCCAGCAGCCTACCGGGACAGGGTGTAGAGACCCAGTACTTC; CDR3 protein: CASSLPGQGVETQYF
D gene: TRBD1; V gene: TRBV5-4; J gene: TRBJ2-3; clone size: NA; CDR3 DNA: TGTGCCAGCAGCTTTCCGGGACAGGGTGTAGGAGATACGCAGTATTTT; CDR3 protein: CASSFPGQGVGDTQYF
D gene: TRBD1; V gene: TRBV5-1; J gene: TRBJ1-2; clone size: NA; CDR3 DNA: TGCGCCAGCAGTTTTGACAGGGGGAACGGCTACACCTTC; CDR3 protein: CASSFDRGNGYTF
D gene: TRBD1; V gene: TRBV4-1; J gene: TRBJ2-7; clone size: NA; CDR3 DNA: TGCGCCAGCAGCCAACCCGGGACAGGGAGCTCCTACGAGCAGTACTTC; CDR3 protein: CASSQPGTGSSYEQYF
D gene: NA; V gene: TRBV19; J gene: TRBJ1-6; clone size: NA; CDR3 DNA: TGTGCCAGTAGTATATCCCGGGATTCACCCCTCCACTTT; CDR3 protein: CASSISRDSPLHF
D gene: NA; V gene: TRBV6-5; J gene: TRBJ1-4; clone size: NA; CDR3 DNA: TGTGCCAGCAGTCCCCGGAGGCCTGAAAAACTGTTTTTT; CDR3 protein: CASSPRRPEKLFF
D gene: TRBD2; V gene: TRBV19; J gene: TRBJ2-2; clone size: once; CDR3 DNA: TGTGCCAGTAGTACAATGGGAGGGCCCGGGGAGCTGTTTTTT; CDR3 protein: CASSTMGGPGELFF
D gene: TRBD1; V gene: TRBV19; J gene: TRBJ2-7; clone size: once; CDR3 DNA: TGTGCCAGTAGTTCCAGGACAGGGGCCTACGAGCAGTACTTC; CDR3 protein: CASSSRTGAYEQYF
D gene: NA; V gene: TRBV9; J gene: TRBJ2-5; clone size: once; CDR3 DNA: TGTGCCAGCAGCGTAGTCGGTTGGGACTCAGAGACCCAGTACTTC; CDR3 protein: CASSVVGWDSETQYF
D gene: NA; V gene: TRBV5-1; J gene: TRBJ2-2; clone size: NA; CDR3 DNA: TGCGCCAGCAGCTTTCTAGGCGGCACCGGGGAGCTGTTTTTT; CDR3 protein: CASSFLGGTGELFF
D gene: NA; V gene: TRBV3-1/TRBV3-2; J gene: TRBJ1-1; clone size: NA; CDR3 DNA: TGTGCCAGCAGCCCCGATACGACAGGTCTGAACACTGAAGCTTTCTTT; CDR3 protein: CASSPDTTGLNTEAFF
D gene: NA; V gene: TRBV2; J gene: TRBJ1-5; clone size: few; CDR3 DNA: TGTGCCAGCAGTTCTGGACAGAGTAATCAGCCCCAGCATTTT; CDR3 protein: CASSSGQSNQPQHF
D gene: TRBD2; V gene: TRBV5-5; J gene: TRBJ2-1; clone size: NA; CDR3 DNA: TGTGCCAGCAGCGATCCGGGGGGGCCGTACAATGAGCAGTTCTTC; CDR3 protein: CASSDPGGPYNEQFF
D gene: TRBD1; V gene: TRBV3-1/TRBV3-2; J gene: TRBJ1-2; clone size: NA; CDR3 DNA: TGTGCCAGCAGCCAAGATGGACAGGGGGTAGGTGGCTACACCTTC; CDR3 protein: CASSQDGQGVGGYTF
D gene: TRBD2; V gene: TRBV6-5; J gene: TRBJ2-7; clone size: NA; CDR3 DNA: TGTGCCAGCAGCGGACGCGGGGACCGGGGGGGCGAGCAGTACTTC; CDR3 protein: CASSGRGDRGGEQYF